Detailed here is one T cell receptor (beta chain). Its cognate antigen is unknown. The data were obtained in a study of shared clonotypes between healthy human individuals. Study context: The cohort had two women and a few men, ages 18 to 49. Plates per donor: three CD4 naive, three CD4 memory, two CD8 naive, one CD8 memory. Points from the study as a whole: The rarefaction results pointed to incomplete sorted-subset sequencing despite large depth. Owing to a small donor count, the genetic and exposure-history diversity represented was limited.

Germline V CDR1 and CDR2: LNHDA, SQIVND (reference sequence). V lost 3 bases to trimming and J lost 4 bases, with 13 bases between them. This CDR3 has 14 residues. This table comes from immunoSEQ multiplex PCR, and its TCRdb copy is limited to in-frame clones, with some not included. The sample lists around 200,000 clones; about 68% were seen once. The origin of this receptor is a man aged 25 to 40 in good health. This chain links TRBV19 with TRBJ2-7, with a tentative D call TRBD2 (6 bases). Sequencing was carried out using memory CD4+ T cells sorted from blood. The subset was: CD45RA-negative fraction. The CDR3 DNA reads TGTGCCAGTAGTATGGTCGGGAGTCTTTACGAGCAGTACTTC. Amino acids: CASSMVGSLYEQYF.